This T cell receptor beta chain was profiled in a study of blood T cell repertoires in COVID-19. This clone has a single count. Trimming cost V 4 bases and J 9 bases; bases outside gene matches: 6. The germline V gene has CDR1 SGHNT and CDR2 YYREEE (reference sequence). The CDR3 loop spans 15 amino acids. Some clones are missing from TCRdb's copy, which holds only in-frame ones; the method was immunoSEQ multiplex PCR. This repertoire shows a few hundred thousand clones, 90% found once; its top ten account for around 4.3%. Sequences were obtained from PBMCs or T cells enriched from blood (not recorded which). This sequence joins TRBV5-4 and TRBJ2-1, with TRBD2 identical over 14 bases. The TCR comes from a woman aged 18 to 35 with acute COVID-19. The CDR3 nucleotides are TGTGCCAGCAGCGGGGGGACTAGCGGGAGAGCTGAGCAGTTCTTC. As protein: CASSGGTSGRAEQFF.